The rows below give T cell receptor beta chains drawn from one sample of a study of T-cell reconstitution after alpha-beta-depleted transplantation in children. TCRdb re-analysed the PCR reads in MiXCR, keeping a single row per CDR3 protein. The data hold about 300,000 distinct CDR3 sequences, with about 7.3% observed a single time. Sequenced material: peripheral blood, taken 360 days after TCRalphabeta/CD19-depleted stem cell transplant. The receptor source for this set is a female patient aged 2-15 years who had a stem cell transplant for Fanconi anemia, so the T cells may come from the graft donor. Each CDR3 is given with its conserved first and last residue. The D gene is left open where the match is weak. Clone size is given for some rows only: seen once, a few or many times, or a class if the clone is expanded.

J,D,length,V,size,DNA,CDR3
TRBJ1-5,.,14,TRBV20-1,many,TGCAGTGCTAGAGATCCCGGGGACAATCAGCCCCAGCATTTT,CSARDPGDNQPQHF
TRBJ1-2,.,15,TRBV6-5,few,TGTGCCAGCAGTTATCGGAGAGAAGGAGACTATGGCTACACCTTC,CASSYRREGDYGYTF
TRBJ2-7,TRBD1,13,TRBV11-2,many,TGTGCCAGCAGCCGCCTGGACAGGGACGAGCAGTACTTC,CASSRLDRDEQYF
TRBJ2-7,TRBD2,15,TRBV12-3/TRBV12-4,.,TGTGCCAGCAGTCCCGGGACTAGCGGAGCGAGGGAGCAGTACTTC,CASSPGTSGAREQYF
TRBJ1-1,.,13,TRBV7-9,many,TGTGCCAGCAGCTTAGCAGGGGCCACTGAAGCTTTCTTT,CASSLAGATEAFF
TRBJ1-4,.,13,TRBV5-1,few,TGCGCCAGCAGCCCGGACTTTAATGAAAAACTGTTTTTT,CASSPDFNEKLFF
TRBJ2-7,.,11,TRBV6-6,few,TGTGCCAGCAGTTTTCGGGACGAGCAGTACTTC,CASSFRDEQYF
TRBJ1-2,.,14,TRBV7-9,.,TGTGCCAGCAGCCCCCCGGGACTGAGCTATGGCTACACCTTC,CASSPPGLSYGYTF
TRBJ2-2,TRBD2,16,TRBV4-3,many,TGCGCCAGCAGCCCCCTTTATAGCGGGAGAACCGGGGAGCTGTTTTTT,CASSPLYSGRTGELFF
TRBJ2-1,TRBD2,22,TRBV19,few,TGTGCCAGTAGTATACCAAACTCTCAACTAGCGGGAAGGCTACGCTCCTACAATGAGCAGTTCTTC,CASSIPNSQLAGRLRSYNEQFF
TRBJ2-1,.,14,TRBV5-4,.,TGTGCCAGCAGCCTAGTCCTACCCTACAATGAGCAGTTCTTC,CASSLVLPYNEQFF
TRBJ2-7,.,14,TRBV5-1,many,TGCGCCAGCAGCTTGCAGGGAGCCTCCTACGAGCAGTACTTC,CASSLQGASYEQYF
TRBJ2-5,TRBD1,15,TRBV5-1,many,TGCGCCAGCAGGAAGGGACAGGGCTACCAAGAGACCCAGTACTTC,CASRKGQGYQETQYF
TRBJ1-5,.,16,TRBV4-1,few,TGCGCCAGCAGCCAAGGATCCTACGGAGGGGACCAGCCCCAGCATTTT,CASSQGSYGGDQPQHF
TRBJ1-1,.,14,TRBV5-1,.,TGCGCCAGCAGCTTGGAGCGACCGCACACTGAAGCTTTCTTT,CASSLERPHTEAFF
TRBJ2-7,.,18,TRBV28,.,TGTGCCAGCAGTTTAACCCTAGCGCTGACACCTAGCTCCTACGAGCAGTACTTC,CASSLTLALTPSSYEQYF
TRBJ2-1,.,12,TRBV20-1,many,TGCAGTGCTAGATCGACTAGTATTTCTCGGTTCTTC,CSARSTSISRFF
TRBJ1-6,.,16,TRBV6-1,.,TGTGCCAGCAGTGAAGGCCCTTATAATCATAATTCACCCCTCCACTTT,CASSEGPYNHNSPLHF
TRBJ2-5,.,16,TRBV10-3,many,TGTGCCATCAGTGAGTCGCGCGGACCCTACCAAGAGACCCAGTACTTC,CAISESRGPYQETQYF
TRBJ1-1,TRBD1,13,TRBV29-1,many,TGCAGCGTAGGACAGGGAAGGGGAACTGAAGCTTTCTTT,CSVGQGRGTEAFF